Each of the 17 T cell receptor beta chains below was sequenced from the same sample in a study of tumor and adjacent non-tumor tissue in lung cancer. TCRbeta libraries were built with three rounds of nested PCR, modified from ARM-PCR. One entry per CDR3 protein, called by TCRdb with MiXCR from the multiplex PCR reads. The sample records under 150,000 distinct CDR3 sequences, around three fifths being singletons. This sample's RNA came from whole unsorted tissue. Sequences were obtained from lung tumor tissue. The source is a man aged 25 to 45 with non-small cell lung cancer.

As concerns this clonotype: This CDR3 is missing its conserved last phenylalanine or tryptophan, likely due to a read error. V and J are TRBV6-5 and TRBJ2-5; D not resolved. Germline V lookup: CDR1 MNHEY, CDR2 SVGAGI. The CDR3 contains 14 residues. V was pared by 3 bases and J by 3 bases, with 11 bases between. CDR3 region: CASSYSPLEETQYS. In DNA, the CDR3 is TGTGCCAGCAGTTATTCCCCACTGGAAGAGACCCAGTACTCC.

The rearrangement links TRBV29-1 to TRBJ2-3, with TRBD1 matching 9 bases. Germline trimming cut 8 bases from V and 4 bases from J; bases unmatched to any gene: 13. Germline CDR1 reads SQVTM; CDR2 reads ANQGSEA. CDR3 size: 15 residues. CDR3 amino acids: CSHTRDRDYADTQYF. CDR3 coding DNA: TGCAGCCACACCCGGGACAGGGACTACGCAGATACGCAGTATTTT.

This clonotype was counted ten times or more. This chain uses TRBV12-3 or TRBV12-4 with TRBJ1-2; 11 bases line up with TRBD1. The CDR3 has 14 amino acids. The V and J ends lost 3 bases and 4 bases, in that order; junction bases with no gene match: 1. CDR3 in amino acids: CASSLGTGGYGYTF. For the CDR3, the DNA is TGTGCCAGCAGTTTGGGGACAGGGGGCTATGGCTACACCTTC.

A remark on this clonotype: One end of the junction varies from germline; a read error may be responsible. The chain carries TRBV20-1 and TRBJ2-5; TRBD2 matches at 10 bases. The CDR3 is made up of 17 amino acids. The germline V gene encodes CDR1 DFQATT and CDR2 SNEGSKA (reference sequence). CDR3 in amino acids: CSARVVAGGITPDTQYF. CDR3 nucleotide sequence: TGTAGTGCTAGGGTAGTAGCGGGGGGAATTACTCCGGATACCCAGTACTTC.

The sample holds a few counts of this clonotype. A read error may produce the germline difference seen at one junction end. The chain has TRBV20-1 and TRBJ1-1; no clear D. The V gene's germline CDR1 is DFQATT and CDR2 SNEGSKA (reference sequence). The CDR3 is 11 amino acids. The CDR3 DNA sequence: TGCGGTGCTCCCCTTTTCACCGAAGCTTTCTTT. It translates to CGAPLFTEAFF.

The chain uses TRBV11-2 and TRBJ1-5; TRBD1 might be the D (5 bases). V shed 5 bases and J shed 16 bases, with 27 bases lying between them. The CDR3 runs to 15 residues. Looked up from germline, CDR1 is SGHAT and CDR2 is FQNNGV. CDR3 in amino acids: CASSAMGGSNQPLHF. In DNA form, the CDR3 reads TGTGCCAGCAGCGCCATGGGGGGTTCGAATCAGCCCCTACATTTT.

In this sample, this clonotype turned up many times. CDR3 protein: CASSEWSGSNQPQHF. In DNA, the CDR3 is TGTGCCAGCAGTGAGTGGTCAGGGAGCAATCAGCCCCAGCATTTT. The V gene is TRBV6-1, the J gene TRBJ1-5, with D possibly TRBD1 on 5 matching bases. The CDR3 covers 15 residues. V lost 3 bases and J lost 1, with 10 bases in between. Germline CDR1 MNHNS, CDR2 SASEGT.

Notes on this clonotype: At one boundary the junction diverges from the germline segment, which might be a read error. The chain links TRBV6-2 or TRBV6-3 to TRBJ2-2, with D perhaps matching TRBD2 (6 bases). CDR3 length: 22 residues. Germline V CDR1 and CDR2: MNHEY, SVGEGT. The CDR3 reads CANSYSPGTALSSSGHTGELFF. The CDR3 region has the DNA TGTGCCAACAGTTACTCTCCAGGGACTGCCCTCTCGAGTAGCGGCCACACCGGGGAGCTGTTCTTT.

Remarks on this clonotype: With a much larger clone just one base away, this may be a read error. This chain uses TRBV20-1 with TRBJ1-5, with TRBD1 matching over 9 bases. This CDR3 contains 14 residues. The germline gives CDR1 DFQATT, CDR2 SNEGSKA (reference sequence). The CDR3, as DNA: TGCAGTGCCGTAACAGGGGGCGAAAGTCAGCCCCAGCTTTTT. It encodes CSAVTGGESQPQLF.

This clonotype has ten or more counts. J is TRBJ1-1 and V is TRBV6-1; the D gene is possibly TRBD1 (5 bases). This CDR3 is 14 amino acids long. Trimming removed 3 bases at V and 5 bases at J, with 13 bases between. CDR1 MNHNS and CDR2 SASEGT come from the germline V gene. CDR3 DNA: TGTGCCAGCAGTGATTCAGGGCTCGAAACTGAAGCTTTCTTT. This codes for CASSDSGLETEAFF.

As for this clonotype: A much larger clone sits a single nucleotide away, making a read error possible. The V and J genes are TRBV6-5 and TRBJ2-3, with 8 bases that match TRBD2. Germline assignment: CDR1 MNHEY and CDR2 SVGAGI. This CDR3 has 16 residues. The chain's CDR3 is CASSYYSGARTGTQYF. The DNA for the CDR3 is TGTGCCAGCAGTTACTATAGCGGGGCCCGCACAGGTACGCAGTATTTT.

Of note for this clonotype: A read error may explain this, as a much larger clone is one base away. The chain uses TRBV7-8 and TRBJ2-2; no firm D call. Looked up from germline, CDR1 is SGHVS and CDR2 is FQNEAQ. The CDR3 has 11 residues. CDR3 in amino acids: CSSSLSGELFF. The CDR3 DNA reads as TGTTCCAGCAGCTTAAGCGGGGAGCTGTTTTTT.

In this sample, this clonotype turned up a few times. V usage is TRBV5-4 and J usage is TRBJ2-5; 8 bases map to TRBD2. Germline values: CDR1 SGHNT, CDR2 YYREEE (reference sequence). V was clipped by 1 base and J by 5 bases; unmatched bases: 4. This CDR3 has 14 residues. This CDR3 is CASSLRAGGETQYF. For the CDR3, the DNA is TGTGCCAGCAGCTTGCGGGCGGGGGGCGAGACCCAGTACTTC.

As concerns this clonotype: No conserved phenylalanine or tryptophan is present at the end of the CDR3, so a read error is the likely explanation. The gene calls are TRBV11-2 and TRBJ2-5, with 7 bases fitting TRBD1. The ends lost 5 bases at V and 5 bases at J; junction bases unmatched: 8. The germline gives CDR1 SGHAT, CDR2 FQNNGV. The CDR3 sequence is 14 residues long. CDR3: CASSQGGSQETQYL. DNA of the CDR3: TGTGCCAGCAGCCAAGGGGGCAGCCAGGAGACCCAGTACTTA.

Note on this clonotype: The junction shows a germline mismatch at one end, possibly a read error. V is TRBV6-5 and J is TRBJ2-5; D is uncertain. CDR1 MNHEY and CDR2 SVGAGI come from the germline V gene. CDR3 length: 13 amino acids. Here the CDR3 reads CVSNYSKGETQYF. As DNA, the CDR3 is TGTGTCAGCAATTACTCGAAGGGAGAGACCCAGTACTTC.

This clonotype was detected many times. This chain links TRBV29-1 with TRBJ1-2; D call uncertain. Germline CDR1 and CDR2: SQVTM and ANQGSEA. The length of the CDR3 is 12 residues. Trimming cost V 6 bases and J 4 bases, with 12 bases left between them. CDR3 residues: CSVGSGVYGYTF. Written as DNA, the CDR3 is TGCAGCGTCGGGTCCGGGGTCTATGGCTACACCTTC. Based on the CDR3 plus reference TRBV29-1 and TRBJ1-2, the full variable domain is SAVISQKPSRDICQRGTSLTIQCQVDSQVTMMFWYRQQPGQSLTLIATANQGSEATYESGFVIDKFPISRPNLTFSTLTVSNMSPEDSSIYLCSVGSGVYGYTFGSGTRLTVV.

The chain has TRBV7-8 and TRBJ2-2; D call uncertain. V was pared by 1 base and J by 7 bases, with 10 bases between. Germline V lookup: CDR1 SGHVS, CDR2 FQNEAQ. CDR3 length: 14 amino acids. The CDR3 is CASSLDRAGGELFF. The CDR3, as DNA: TGTGCCAGCAGCTTAGATCGGGCCGGCGGGGAGCTGTTTTTT.